This T cell receptor beta chain comes out of a study of T cell repertoires in cytomegalovirus infection. Overall study: It can be stated that public TCR beta signatures indicated CMV infection as well as a matching HLA type. Regarding the study as a whole: Using cumulative public TCR beta family frequency, the authors identified those who carried CMV together with the relevant HLA. CMV-specific TCR beta clonotypes restricted by HLA-C dominated the ex vivo response.

Looked up from germline, CDR1 is MNHEY and CDR2 is SMNVEV (reference sequence). Trimming left V 6 bases short and J 0 bases short, with 14 bases between. This CDR3 spans 15 amino acids. From the reads, TCRdb called clonotypes with MiXCR, one entry per CDR3 protein. The top ten clones hold roughly 20% of a sample with about 230,000 distinct CDR3 sequences, approximately 22% of them seen once. Turning to this clonotype: The antigen is unknown.

The clonotype was recovered from a human donor in good health (CMV status not recorded). Some clones in this sample may be carry-over from other donors' samples. The genes are TRBV27 and TRBJ2-5; D is uncertain. The sample was CD8+ T cells from PBMCs. CDR3 DNA sequence: TGTGCCAGCAGCGACCGCCTTATGGACCAAGAGACCCAGTACTTC. Translated, it gives CASSDRLMDQETQYF.